This T cell receptor beta chain is from a study of technical replicates of blood from a few donors. Assay: immunoSEQ multiplex PCR; the TCRdb copy retains only in-frame clones and omits some. In the table there are approximately 70,000 clones, approximately 90% of which are singletons. Germline V gives CDR1 MGHRA, CDR2 YSYEKL. The V segment lost 2 bases and the J segment 3 bases; nucleotides outside the gene matches: 8. CDR3 size: 17 residues. The receptor comes from a human donor in good health. Some clones in this sample may be carry-over from other donors' samples. The chain is built from TRBV4-1 and TRBJ2-1; 9 positions agree with TRBD2. Sequenced input: PBMCs. For the CDR3, the DNA is TGCGCCAGCAGCCAAATGCTCGCGGGGGGGATCTACAATGAGCAGTTCTTC. Protein product: CASSQMLAGGIYNEQFF.